This TCR beta chain was identified during a study of control samples from healthy donors and cancer patients. TCRdb's copy holds only in-frame clones and misses some; the assay was immunoSEQ multiplex PCR. The sample consists of 150,000 to 200,000 clones, 90% to 95% of them appearing once. This CDR3 comprises 15 residues. Germline V gene sequence: CDR1 SGHRS, CDR2 YFSETQ. Trimming cost V 4 bases and J 1 base, with 11 bases left between them. The chain links TRBV5-1 to TRBJ2-2, with D perhaps being TRBD1 or TRBD2 (5 bases each). This sequence originates from a woman aged 30 to 39 in good health. The source material was blood. The CDR3 region is CASSPTTGNTGELFF. The CDR3 DNA is TGCGCCAGCAGCCCGACTACAGGGAACACCGGGGAGCTGTTTTTT.